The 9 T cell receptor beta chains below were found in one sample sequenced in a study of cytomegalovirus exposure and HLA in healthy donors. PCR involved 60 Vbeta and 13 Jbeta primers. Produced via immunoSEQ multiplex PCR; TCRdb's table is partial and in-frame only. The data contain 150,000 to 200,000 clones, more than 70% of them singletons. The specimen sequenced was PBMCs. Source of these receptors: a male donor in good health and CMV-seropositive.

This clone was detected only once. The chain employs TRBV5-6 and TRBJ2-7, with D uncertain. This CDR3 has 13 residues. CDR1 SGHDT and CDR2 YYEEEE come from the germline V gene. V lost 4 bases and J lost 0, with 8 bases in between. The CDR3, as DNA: TGTGCCAGCAGCGCAAGGAGCTCCTACGAGCAGTACTTC. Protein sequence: CASSARSSYEQYF.

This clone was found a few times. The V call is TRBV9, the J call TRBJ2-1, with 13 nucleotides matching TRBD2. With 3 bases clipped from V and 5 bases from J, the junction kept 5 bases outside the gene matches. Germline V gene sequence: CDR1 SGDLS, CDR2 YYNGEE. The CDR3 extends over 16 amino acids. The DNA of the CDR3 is TGTGCCAGCAGCGCCACTAGCGGGAGGGCCGACAATGAGCAGTTCTTC. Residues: CASSATSGRADNEQFF.

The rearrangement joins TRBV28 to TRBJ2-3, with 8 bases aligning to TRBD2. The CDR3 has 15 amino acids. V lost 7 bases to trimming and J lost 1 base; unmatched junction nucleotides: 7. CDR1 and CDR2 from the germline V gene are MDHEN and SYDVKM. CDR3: CASTTPGLGTDTQYF. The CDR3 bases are TGTGCCAGCACAACACCGGGACTAGGCACAGATACGCAGTATTTT.

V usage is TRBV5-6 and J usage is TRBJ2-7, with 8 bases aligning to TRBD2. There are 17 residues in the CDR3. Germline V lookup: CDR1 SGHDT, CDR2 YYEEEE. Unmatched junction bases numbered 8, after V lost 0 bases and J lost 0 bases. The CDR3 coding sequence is TGTGCCAGCAGCTTGGCCGGGGGGGAGCGGCGCTCCTACGAGCAGTACTTC. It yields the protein CASSLAGGERRSYEQYF.

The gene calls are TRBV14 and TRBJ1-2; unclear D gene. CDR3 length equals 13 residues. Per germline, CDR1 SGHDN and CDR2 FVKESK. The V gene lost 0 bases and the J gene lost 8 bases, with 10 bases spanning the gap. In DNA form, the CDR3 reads TGTGCCAGCAGCCAAGACCGCGAGTGGGGCTACACCTTC. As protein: CASSQDREWGYTF.

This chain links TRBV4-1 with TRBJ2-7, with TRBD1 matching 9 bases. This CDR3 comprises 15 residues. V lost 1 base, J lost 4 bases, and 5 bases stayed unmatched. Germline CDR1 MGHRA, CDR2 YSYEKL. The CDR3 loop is CASSQGSGTGYEQYF. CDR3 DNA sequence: TGCGCCAGCAGCCAAGGGTCCGGGACAGGGTACGAGCAGTACTTC.

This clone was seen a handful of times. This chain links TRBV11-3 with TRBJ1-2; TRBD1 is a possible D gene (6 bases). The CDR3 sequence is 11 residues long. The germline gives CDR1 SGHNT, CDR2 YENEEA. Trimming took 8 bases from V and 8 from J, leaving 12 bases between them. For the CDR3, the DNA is TGTGCCAGCCAAGGGGGGGACGGCTACACCTTC. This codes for CASQGGDGYTF.

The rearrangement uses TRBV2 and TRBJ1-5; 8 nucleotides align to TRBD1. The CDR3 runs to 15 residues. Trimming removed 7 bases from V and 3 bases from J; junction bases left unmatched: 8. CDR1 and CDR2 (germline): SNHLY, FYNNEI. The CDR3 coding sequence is TGTGCCAGCACCACAGGGGGGAGAAACAATCAGCCCCAGCATTTT. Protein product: CASTTGGRNNQPQHF.

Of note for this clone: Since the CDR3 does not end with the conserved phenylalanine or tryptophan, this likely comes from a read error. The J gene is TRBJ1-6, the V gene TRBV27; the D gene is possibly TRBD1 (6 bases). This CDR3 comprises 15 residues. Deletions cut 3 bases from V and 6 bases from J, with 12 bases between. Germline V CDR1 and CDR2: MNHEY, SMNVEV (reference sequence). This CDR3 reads CASSFMGHFNSPLHL. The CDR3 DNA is TGTGCCAGCAGTTTTATGGGACATTTTAATTCACCCCTCCACCTT.